The clone carrying this T cell receptor beta chain was counted only a few times. Its antigen is as yet unknown. TCRdb's copy holds only in-frame clones and misses some; the assay was immunoSEQ multiplex PCR. The profile covers approximately 110,000 clones, with approximately 92% appearing a single time and roughly 0.3% taken by the ten largest. Germline lookup yields CDR1 MNHEY and CDR2 SVGAGI. The CDR3 length is 14 residues. Trimming at V came to 5 bases and at J to 5 bases, leaving 8 bases not matched to a gene. This sample is part of a study of T cell repertoires and HLA-DP antigens. Study-wide results and limits: Against both alloantigens, CD137+ clonality was similar, about 0.39.

The receptor was isolated from a woman aged 18 to 35 in good health and CMV-seronegative. V usage is TRBV6-5 and J usage is TRBJ1-2, with 7 nucleotides matching TRBD1. Sequencing used CD4+ T cells from PBMCs. CDR3: CASSERQGRYGYTF. The CDR3 DNA follows: TGTGCCAGCAGTGAAAGACAGGGCAGATATGGCTACACCTTC.